The clone carrying this T cell receptor (beta chain) has more than one count but fewer than ten. This entry is derived from a study of control samples from healthy donors and cancer patients. TCRdb keeps only in-frame clones here, not all; method: immunoSEQ multiplex PCR. The profile shows about 170,000 clones, around nine tenths of them singletons. Germline-derived CDR1 and CDR2 are SEHNR and FQNEAQ (reference sequence). The V and J ends lost 8 bases and 2 bases, in that order; junction bases with no gene match: 7. This CDR3 has 14 amino acids. This clonotype was obtained from a woman in her twenties or thirties in good health. Sequencing was performed on blood. The chain employs TRBV7-9 and TRBJ2-3; 7 nucleotides align to TRBD2. The DNA of the CDR3 is TGTGCCAGCCGAGTCCGGGGGGACACAGATACGCAGTATTTT. Translated: CASRVRGDTDTQYF.